The entry below describes one T cell receptor (beta chain). Germline V lookup: CDR1 SGHTA, CDR2 FQGNSA. The CDR3 contains 17 residues. The data are from a study of monozygotic twins with inflammatory bowel disease. TCRdb reprocessed the 5' RACE reads, keeping one entry per CDR3 protein, no DNA. Its clone listing holds just over 300,000 distinct CDR3 sequences. What was sequenced was blood. The genes are TRBV7-2 and TRBJ2-5; TCRdb reports TRBD2, a call that lacks DNA to check it against. This receptor was obtained from a human donor with ulcerative colitis or Crohn's disease, or a healthy co-twin of an affected twin (not recorded which). The CDR3 spells CASSSGGLAGGQETQYF.